Listed below are T cell receptor beta chains from one sample, sequenced in a study of control samples from healthy donors and cancer patients. Sequenced by immunoSEQ multiplex PCR; TCRdb stores in-frame clones only, minus some. The sample holds 35,000 to 55,000 clones, around 93% seen once. Input material: PBMCs. The source of these receptors is a woman in her thirties or forties with head and neck cancer. Both conserved end residues are part of each CDR3. The order of the fields is D gene, V gene, clone size, J gene, CDR3 protein, CDR3 DNA. D genes are given only for firm matches. The listing skips clone size in some rows; elsewhere it reads once, few, many or a size class.

TRBD1	TRBV6-5	-	TRBJ1-1	CASSKGQVLTEAFF	TGTGCCAGCAGCAAGGGACAGGTCCTCACTGAAGCTTTCTTT
-	TRBV3-1/TRBV3-2	-	TRBJ1-6	CASSQGWPNSPLHF	TGTGCCAGCAGCCAAGGTTGGCCAAATTCACCCCTCCACTTT
-	TRBV28	-	TRBJ1-4	CASSLPPMSNEKLFF	TGTGCCAGCAGCCTCCCCCCCATGTCGAATGAAAAACTGTTTTTT
-	TRBV18	once	TRBJ2-3	CASSPPGGMGDTQYF	TGTGCCAGCTCACCACCAGGAGGTATGGGAGATACGCAGTATTTT
-	TRBV11-2	-	TRBJ1-1	CASRRENTEAFF	TGTGCCAGCAGAAGGGAAAACACTGAAGCTTTCTTT
-	TRBV7-9	-	TRBJ1-4	CASSASGADEKLFF	TGTGCCAGCAGCGCAAGTGGGGCAGACGAAAAACTGTTTTTT
-	TRBV30	-	TRBJ1-4	CAWTLSRADEKLFF	TGTGCCTGGACTCTTAGCAGGGCAGATGAAAAACTGTTTTTT
-	TRBV10-3	once	TRBJ2-3	CAISATTDTQYF	TGTGCCATCAGTGCCACCACAGATACGCAGTATTTT
-	TRBV19	-	TRBJ1-4	CASSTRGEKLFF	TGTGCCAGTAGTACTAGAGGTGAAAAACTGTTTTTT
-	TRBV6-5	-	TRBJ1-1	CASKGNTEAFF	TGTGCCAGCAAAGGAAACACTGAAGCTTTCTTT
-	TRBV9	-	TRBJ2-3	CASSPRVVSDTQYF	TGTGCCAGCAGCCCCCGTGTTGTTTCAGATACGCAGTATTTT
-	TRBV21-1	-	TRBJ1-1	CASSGRQMNTEAFF	TGTGCCAGCAGCGGACGACAGATGAACACTGAAGCTTTCTTT
-	TRBV12-3/TRBV12-4	-	TRBJ1-5	CASSWDFGQPQHF	TGTGCCAGCAGTTGGGACTTCGGGCAGCCCCAGCATTTT
-	TRBV7-2	-	TRBJ2-3	CASSLAVPRMADTQYF	TGTGCCAGCAGCTTAGCGGTGCCCAGGATGGCAGATACGCAGTATTTT
-	TRBV6-5	-	TRBJ2-7	CASSSRFAEQYF	TGTGCCAGCAGTTCCCGCTTTGCCGAGCAGTACTTC
-	TRBV27	-	TRBJ1-5	CASSLSRGAVDQPQHF	TGTGCCAGCAGTTTATCGAGGGGGGCTGTGGATCAGCCCCAGCATTTT
TRBD1	TRBV5-1	-	TRBJ2-3	CASSLGTGSLGGQTQYF	TGCGCCAGCAGCTTGGGGACAGGAAGTTTAGGTGGACAAACGCAGTATTTT
-	TRBV6-5	-	TRBJ1-2	CASSRGVNYGYTF	TGTGCCAGCAGTAGGGGGGTTAACTATGGCTACACCTTC
-	TRBV12-3/TRBV12-4	-	TRBJ2-6	CASSLPGANVLTF	TGTGCCAGCAGCCTCCCAGGGGCCAACGTCCTGACTTTC
-	TRBV7-2	few	TRBJ1-2	CASSPRGGITNYGYTF	TGTGCCAGCAGCCCGAGGGGAGGGATAACTAACTATGGCTACACCTTC
TRBD2	TRBV5-1	once	TRBJ2-7	CASSPTGTSASYEQYF	TGCGCCAGCAGCCCGACCGGGACTAGCGCTTCCTACGAGCAGTACTTC
-	TRBV7-9	-	TRBJ1-2	CASSPRTDNYGYTF	TGTGCCAGCAGCCCTCGGACAGACAACTATGGCTACACCTTC
-	TRBV19	-	TRBJ1-2	CASKGTIDGYTF	TGTGCCAGCAAAGGGACAATCGATGGCTACACCTTC
-	TRBV28	-	TRBJ2-3	CASSMGTYIDTQYF	TGTGCCAGCAGTATGGGGACTTACATAGATACGCAGTATTTT
TRBD1	TRBV5-1	-	TRBJ1-1	CASSTGQPNTEAFF	TGCGCCAGCAGCACGGGACAGCCGAACACTGAAGCTTTCTTT
TRBD2	TRBV5-4	-	TRBJ2-1	CASSLEAGGDNEQFF	TGTGCCAGCAGCTTGGAGGCGGGAGGGGACAATGAGCAGTTCTTC
TRBD2	TRBV5-1	-	TRBJ2-2	CASSLGLATGELFF	TGCGCCAGCAGCTTGGGACTAGCCACCGGGGAGCTGTTTTTT
-	TRBV4-2	-	TRBJ2-3	CASSHSEGGSSTDTQYF	TGTGCCAGCAGCCATTCAGAAGGTGGGAGTAGTACAGATACGCAGTATTTT
TRBD1	TRBV18	-	TRBJ1-1	CASSPLGQSTNTEAFF	TGTGCCAGCTCACCCCTGGGACAGTCTACGAACACTGAAGCTTTCTTT
TRBD2	TRBV7-3	-	TRBJ2-2	CASSLRVTSPSGELFF	TGTGCCAGCAGCTTACGAGTGACTAGCCCCTCCGGGGAGCTGTTTTTT
-	TRBV5-1	-	TRBJ1-4	CASTRGAANEKLFF	TGCGCCAGCACCAGGGGTGCCGCTAATGAAAAACTGTTTTTT
TRBD2	TRBV4-1	-	TRBJ2-2	CASSQAVFSPSGTRPGELFF	TGCGCCAGCAGCCAAGCTGTGTTTTCCCCTAGCGGGACCCGTCCCGGGGAGCTGTTTTTT
-	TRBV15	-	TRBJ1-6	CATSRGSFDSPLHF	TGTGCCACCAGCAGAGGCAGCTTTGATTCACCCCTCCACTTT
-	TRBV9	-	TRBJ1-2	CASSVATDFNYGYTF	TGTGCCAGCAGCGTAGCTACAGACTTCAACTATGGCTACACCTTC
-	TRBV11-2	-	TRBJ2-7	CASSPTQEQYF	TGTGCCAGCAGCCCGACCCAAGAGCAGTACTTC
-	TRBV27	few	TRBJ2-7	CASRLIQGGSYEQYF	TGTGCCAGCAGGCTCATCCAAGGAGGCTCCTACGAGCAGTACTTC
-	TRBV5-1	-	TRBJ2-3	CASSLVPGLSGTDTQYF	TGCGCCAGCAGCTTGGTCCCGGGACTTAGCGGTACAGATACGCAGTATTTT
TRBD1	TRBV9	-	TRBJ2-1	CASSVVRGHEQFF	TGTGCCAGCAGCGTAGTCAGGGGGCATGAGCAGTTCTTC
-	TRBV29-1	-	TRBJ2-5	CSVRRPLSQETQYF	TGCAGCGTGAGACGACCGCTAAGCCAAGAGACCCAGTACTTC
-	TRBV28	-	TRBJ1-2	CASSLIGQFYGYTF	TGTGCCAGCAGTTTGATCGGACAGTTCTATGGCTACACCTTC
TRBD1	TRBV9	few	TRBJ1-2	CASRTGGGDGYTF	TGTGCCAGCAGGACCGGAGGGGGCGACGGCTACACCTTC
-	TRBV10-3	-	TRBJ1-5	CAGGTYSNQPQHF	TGTGCCGGTGGAACTTATAGCAATCAGCCCCAGCATTTT
-	TRBV2	-	TRBJ1-2	CASVTDRSNYGYTF	TGTGCCAGCGTTACGGACCGGTCTAACTATGGCTACACCTTC
TRBD2	TRBV2	-	TRBJ2-7	CASSDHGGSTHEQYF	TGTGCCAGCAGTGACCACGGCGGGAGCACCCACGAGCAGTACTTC
-	TRBV12-3/TRBV12-4	-	TRBJ2-7	CASSSSYEQYF	TGTGCCAGCAGTTCCAGCTACGAGCAGTACTTC
-	TRBV11-2	-	TRBJ1-3	CASSLVGGVGSGNTIYF	TGTGCCAGCAGCTTAGTTGGGGGAGTCGGCTCTGGAAACACCATATATTTT
-	TRBV10-3	-	TRBJ1-5	CAISRGGGNQPQHF	TGTGCCATCAGTCGTGGCGGGGGCAATCAGCCCCAGCATTTT
-	TRBV11-2	-	TRBJ1-3	CASSLEGGSGNTIYF	TGTGCCAGCAGCTTGGAGGGGGGCTCTGGAAACACCATATATTTT
TRBD1	TRBV2	-	TRBJ1-3	CASSGDRGLGNTIYF	TGTGCCAGCAGCGGAGACAGGGGGTTGGGAAACACCATATATTTT
TRBD1	TRBV3-1/TRBV3-2	-	TRBJ1-2	CASSVGTAYDYTF	TGTGCCAGCAGCGTAGGGACAGCCTATGACTACACCTTC
-	TRBV9	-	TRBJ2-7	CASSVAGARREEQYF	TGTGCCAGCAGCGTAGCGGGGGCGAGAAGGGAAGAGCAGTACTTC